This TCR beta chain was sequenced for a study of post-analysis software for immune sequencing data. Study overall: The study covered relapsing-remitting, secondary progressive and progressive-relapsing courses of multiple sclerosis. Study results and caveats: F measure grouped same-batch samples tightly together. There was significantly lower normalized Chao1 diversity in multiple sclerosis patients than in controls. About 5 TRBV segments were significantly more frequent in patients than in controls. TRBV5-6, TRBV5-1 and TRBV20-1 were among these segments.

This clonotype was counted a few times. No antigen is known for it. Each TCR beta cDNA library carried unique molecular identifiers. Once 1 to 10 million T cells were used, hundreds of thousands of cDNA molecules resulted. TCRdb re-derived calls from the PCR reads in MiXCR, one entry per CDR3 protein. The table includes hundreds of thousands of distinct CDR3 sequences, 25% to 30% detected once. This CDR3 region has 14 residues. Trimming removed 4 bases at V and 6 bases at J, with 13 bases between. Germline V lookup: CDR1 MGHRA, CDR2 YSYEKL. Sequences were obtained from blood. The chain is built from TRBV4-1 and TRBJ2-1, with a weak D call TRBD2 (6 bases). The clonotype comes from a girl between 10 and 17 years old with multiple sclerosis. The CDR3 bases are TGCGCCAGCAGCCCCAAGGAGGGGTTCAATGAGCAGTTCTTC. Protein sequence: CASSPKEGFNEQFF.